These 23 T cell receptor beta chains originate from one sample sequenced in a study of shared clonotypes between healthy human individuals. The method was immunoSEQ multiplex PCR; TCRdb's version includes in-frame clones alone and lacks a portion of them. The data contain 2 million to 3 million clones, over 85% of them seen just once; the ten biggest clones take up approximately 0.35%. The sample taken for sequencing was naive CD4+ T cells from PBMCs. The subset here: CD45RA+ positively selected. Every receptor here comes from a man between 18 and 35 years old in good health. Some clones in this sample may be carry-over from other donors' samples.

The CDR3 loop reads CASARQQETQYF. In DNA form, the CDR3 reads TGCGCCAGCGCCCGCCAGCAAGAGACCCAGTACTTC. This chain links TRBV5-1 with TRBJ2-5; unclear D gene. Looked up from germline, CDR1 is SGHRS and CDR2 is YFSETQ. Trimming stripped 7 bases from V and 2 bases from J, with 9 bases between. The CDR3 is made up of 12 amino acids.

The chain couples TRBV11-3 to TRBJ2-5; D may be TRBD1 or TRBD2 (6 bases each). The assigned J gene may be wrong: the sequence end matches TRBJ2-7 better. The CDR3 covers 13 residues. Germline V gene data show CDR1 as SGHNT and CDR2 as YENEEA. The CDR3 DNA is TGTGCCAGCAGCCCAGTAGGGGGGCTCGAGCAGTACTTC. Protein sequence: CASSPVGGLEQYF.

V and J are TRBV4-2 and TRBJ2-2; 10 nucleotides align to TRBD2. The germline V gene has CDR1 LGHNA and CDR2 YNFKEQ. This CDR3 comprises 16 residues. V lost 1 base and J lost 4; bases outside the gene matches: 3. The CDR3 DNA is TGTGCCAGCAGCCAAGGACTAGCGGGTAGCACCGGGGAGCTGTTTTTT. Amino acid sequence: CASSQGLAGSTGELFF.

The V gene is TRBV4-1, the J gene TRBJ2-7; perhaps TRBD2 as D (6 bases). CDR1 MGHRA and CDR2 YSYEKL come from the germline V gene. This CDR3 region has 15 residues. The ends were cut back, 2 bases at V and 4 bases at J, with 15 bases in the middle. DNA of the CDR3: TGCGCCAGCAGCCAACTGGGACTCGATCGGTACGAGCAGTACTTC. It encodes CASSQLGLDRYEQYF.

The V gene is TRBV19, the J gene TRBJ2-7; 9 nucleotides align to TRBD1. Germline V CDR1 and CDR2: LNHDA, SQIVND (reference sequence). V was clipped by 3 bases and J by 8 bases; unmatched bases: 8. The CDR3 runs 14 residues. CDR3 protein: CASSMENRGRKQYF. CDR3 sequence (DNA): TGTGCCAGTAGTATGGAGAACAGGGGGCGGAAGCAGTACTTC.

In DNA, the CDR3 is TGCAGTGCTAGCGACATTCAGTACTTC. Protein product: CSASDIQYF. The chain links TRBV20-1 to TRBJ2-4; no clear D. Germline V gene lookup returns CDR1 DFQATT and CDR2 SNEGSKA (reference sequence). Trimming took off 3 bases at V and 8 bases at J, with 2 bases between the two ends. The length of the CDR3 is 9 residues.

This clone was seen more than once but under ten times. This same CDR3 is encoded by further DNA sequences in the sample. The CDR3 DNA reads as TGTGCCAGCAGGGGGAATCAGCCCCAGCATTTT. The encoded protein is CASRGNQPQHF. The chain combines TRBV2 with TRBJ1-5; D gene unclear. The V gene's germline CDR1 is SNHLY and CDR2 FYNNEI. This CDR3 is 11 amino acids long. Trimming took 6 bases from V and 4 from J, leaving 4 bases between them.

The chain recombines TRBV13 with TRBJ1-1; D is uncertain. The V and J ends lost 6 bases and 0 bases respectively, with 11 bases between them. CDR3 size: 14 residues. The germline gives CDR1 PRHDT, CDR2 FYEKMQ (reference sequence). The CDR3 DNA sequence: TGTGCCAGCAGACGGGCAGGAATGAACACTGAAGCTTTCTTT. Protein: CASRRAGMNTEAFF.

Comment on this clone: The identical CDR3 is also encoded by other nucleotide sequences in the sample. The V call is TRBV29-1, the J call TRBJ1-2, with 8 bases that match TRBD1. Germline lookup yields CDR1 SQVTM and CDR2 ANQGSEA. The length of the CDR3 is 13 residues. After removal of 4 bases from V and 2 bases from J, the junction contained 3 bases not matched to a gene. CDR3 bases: TGCAGCGTTGTCGGACAGGGAAACTATGGCTACACCTTC. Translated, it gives CSVVGQGNYGYTF.

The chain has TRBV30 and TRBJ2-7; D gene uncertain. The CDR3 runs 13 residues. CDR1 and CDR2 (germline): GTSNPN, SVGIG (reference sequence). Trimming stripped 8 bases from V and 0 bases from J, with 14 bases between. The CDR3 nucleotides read TGTGCCAGCCGACGGTCGAGCTCCTACGAGCAGTACTTC. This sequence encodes CASRRSSSYEQYF.

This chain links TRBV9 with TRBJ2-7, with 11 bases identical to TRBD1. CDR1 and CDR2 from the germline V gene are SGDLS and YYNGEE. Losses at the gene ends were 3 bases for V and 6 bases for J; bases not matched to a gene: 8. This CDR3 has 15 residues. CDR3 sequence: CASSAPDRGHTEQYF. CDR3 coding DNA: TGTGCCAGCAGCGCCCCGGACAGGGGGCATACCGAGCAGTACTTC. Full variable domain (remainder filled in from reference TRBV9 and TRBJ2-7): DSGVTQTPKHLITATGQRVTLRCSPRSGDLSVYWYQQSLDQGLQFLIQYYNGEERAKGNILERFSAQQFPDLHSELNLSSLELGDSALYFCASSAPDRGHTEQYFGPGTRLTVT.

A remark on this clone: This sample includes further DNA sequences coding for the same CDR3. The CDR3 DNA follows: TGCGCCAGCAGCTTCCCTAGCGGTAACACCGGGGAGCTGTTTTTT. Translated: CASSFPSGNTGELFF. The rearrangement uses TRBV5-1 and TRBJ2-2; 7 nucleotides match TRBD2. The CDR3 has 15 amino acids. Germline CDR1 reads SGHRS; CDR2 reads YFSETQ. With V trimmed by 2 bases and J by 2 bases, 3 bases remained unmatched.

The CDR3 coding sequence is TGCGCCAGCAGCTTGGCCCCTCTGGGAGCGAATACGCAGTATTTT. Translating gives CASSLAPLGANTQYF. V usage is TRBV5-1 and J usage is TRBJ2-3, with TRBD2 as a possible D gene (5 bases). Germline V lookup: CDR1 SGHRS, CDR2 YFSETQ. The CDR3 totals 15 residues. The V gene lost 0 bases and the J gene lost 7 bases, with 15 bases spanning the gap.

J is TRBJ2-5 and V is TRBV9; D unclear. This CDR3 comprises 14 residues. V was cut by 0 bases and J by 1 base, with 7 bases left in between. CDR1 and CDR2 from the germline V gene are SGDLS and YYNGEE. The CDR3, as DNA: TGTGCCAGCAGCGTAGTAGCCAGCCAAGAGACCCAGTACTTC. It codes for CASSVVASQETQYF.

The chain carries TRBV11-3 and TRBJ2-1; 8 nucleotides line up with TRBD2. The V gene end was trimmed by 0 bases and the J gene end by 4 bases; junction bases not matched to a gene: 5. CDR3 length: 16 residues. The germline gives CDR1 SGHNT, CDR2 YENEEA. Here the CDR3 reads CASSLDPLAGYNEQFF. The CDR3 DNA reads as TGTGCCAGCAGCTTAGACCCTCTAGCGGGTTACAATGAGCAGTTCTTC.

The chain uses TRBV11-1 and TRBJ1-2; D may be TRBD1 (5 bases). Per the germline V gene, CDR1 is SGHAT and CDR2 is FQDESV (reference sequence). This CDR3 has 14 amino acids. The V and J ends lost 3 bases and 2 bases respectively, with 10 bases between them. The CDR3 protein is CASSFGTGNYGYTF. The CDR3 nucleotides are TGTGCCAGCAGCTTTGGGACGGGAAACTATGGCTACACCTTC.

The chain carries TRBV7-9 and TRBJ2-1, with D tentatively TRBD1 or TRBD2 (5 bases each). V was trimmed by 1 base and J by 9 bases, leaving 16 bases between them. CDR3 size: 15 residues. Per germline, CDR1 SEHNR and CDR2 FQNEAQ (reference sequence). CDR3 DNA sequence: TGTGCCAGCAGCTTAGTGAGGGACCGCGGTGGTGAGCAGTTCTTC. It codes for CASSLVRDRGGEQFF.

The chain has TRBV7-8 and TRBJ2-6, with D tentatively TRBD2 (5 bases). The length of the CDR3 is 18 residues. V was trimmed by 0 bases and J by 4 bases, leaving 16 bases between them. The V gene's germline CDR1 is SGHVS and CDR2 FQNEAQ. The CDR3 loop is CASSLARWRTLGANVLTF. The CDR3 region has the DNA TGTGCCAGCAGCTTAGCGCGTTGGAGGACGTTAGGGGCCAACGTCCTGACTTTC. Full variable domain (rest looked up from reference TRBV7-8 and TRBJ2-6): GAGVSQSPRYKVAKRGQDVALRCDPISGHVSLFWYQQALGQGPEFLTYFQNEAQLDKSGLPSDRFFAERPEGSVSTLKIQRTQQEDSAVYLCASSLARWRTLGANVLTFGAGSRLTVL.

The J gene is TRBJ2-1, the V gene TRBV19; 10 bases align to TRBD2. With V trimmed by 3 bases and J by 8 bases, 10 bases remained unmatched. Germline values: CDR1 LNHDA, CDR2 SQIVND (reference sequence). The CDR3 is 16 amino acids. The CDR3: CASSILEREGLDEQFF. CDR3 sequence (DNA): TGTGCCAGTAGTATTCTCGAGCGGGAGGGCCTCGATGAGCAGTTCTTC.

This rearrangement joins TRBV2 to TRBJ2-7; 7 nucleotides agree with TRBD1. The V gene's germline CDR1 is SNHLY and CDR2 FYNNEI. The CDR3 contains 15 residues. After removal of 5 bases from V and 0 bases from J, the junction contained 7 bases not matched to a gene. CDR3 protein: CASSSDRAPSYEQYF. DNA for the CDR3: TGTGCCAGCAGTTCTGACAGGGCCCCCTCCTACGAGCAGTACTTC.

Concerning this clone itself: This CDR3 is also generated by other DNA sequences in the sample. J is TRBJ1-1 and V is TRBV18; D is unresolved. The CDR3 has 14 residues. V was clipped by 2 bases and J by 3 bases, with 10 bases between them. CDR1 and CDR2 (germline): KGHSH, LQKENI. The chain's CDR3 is CASSPTGSDTEAFF. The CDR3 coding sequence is TGTGCCAGCTCACCAACGGGATCGGACACTGAAGCTTTCTTT.

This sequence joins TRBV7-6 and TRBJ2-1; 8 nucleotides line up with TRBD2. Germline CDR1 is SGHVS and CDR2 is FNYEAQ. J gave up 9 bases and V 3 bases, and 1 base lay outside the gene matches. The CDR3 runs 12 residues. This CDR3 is CASSFSGIEQFF. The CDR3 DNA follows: TGTGCCAGCAGCTTTAGCGGGATTGAGCAGTTCTTC. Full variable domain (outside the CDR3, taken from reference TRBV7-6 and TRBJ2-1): GAGVSQSPRYKVTKRGQDVALRCDPISGHVSLYWYRQALGQGPEFLTYFNYEAQQDKSGLPNDRFSAERPEGSISTLTIQRTEQRDSAMYRCASSFSGIEQFFGPGTRLTVL.

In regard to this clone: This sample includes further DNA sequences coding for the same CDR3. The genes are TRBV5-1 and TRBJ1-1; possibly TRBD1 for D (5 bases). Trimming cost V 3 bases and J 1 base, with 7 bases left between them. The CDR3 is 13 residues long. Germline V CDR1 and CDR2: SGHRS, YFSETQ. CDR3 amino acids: CASSWDRNTEAFF. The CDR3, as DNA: TGCGCCAGCAGCTGGGACCGGAACACTGAAGCTTTCTTT.